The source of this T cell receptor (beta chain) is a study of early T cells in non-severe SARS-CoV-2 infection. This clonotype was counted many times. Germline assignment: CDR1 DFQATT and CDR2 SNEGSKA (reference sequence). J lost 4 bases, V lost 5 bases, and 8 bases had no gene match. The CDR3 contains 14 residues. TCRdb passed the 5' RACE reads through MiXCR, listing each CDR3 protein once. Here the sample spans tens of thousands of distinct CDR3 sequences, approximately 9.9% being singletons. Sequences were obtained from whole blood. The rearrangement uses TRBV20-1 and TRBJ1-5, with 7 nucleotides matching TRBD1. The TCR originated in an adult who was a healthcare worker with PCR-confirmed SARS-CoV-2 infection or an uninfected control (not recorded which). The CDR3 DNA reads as TGCAGTGCTTGGGCCGACAGGGATAATCAGCCCCAGCATTTT. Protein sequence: CSAWADRDNQPQHF.